This entry features one TCR beta chain sequence. The data were obtained in a study of blood T cell repertoires in COVID-19. Overall study: Acute and convalescent COVID-19 samples came from the United States, Italy and Spain. From T cells, B-cell-depleted T cells, or PBMCs came the material, which was cDNA or gDNA.

In the authors' workflow: It was from reference gene primer amplification that nucleated cell counts were estimated. Profiled with immunoSEQ multiplex PCR; TCRdb holds only in-frame clones, not every one. V and J calls and clone size are given by that table; D and trimming were obtained from the DNA. The sample includes about 140,000 clones, about 85% of them seen just once. V shed 6 bases and J 2 bases; nucleotides not matched to a gene: 9. The length of the CDR3 is 15 residues. CDR1 is SGHKS and CDR2 is YYEKEE in the germline V gene (reference sequence). The rearrangement joins TRBV5-5 to TRBJ1-2; 8 bases line up with TRBD1. The sample was peripheral blood. The sequence was collected from a human donor with COVID-19, enrolled during active disease. The donor label of this sample is uncertain. This CDR3 is CASTVTGGGNYGYTF. DNA of the CDR3: TGTGCCAGCACCGTAACAGGGGGTGGAAACTATGGCTACACCTTC.